The next 23 T cell receptor beta chains were all read from a single sample in a study of blood T cells in healthy people across ages. A second 7 to 11 cycle PCR used barcoded and J-beta primers. TCRdb reprocessed the 5' RACE reads via MiXCR and lists one record per CDR3 protein. The repertoire holds about 1.5 million distinct CDR3 sequences, with roughly two fifths as singletons. The sequenced sample consisted of blood. These TCRs come from a woman between 18 and 29 years old in good health.

The rearrangement joins TRBV24-1 to TRBJ1-1, with 9 positions matching TRBD1. Per germline, CDR1 KGHDR and CDR2 SFDVKD. The J segment lost 2 bases and the V segment lost 4 bases, leaving 4 bases of the junction unmatched. This CDR3 region has 15 residues. The CDR3 spells CATSDPTGGNTEAFF. CDR3 DNA sequence: TGTGCCACCAGTGACCCGACAGGGGGTAACACTGAAGCTTTCTTT.

The J gene is TRBJ1-1, the V gene TRBV4-1, with 7 bases fitting TRBD1. J was trimmed by 8 bases and V by 2 bases; bases with no gene match: 5. The CDR3 totals 13 residues. Per the germline V gene, CDR1 is MGHRA and CDR2 is YSYEKL. The chain's CDR3 is CASSQIQGKEAFF. CDR3 bases: TGCGCCAGCAGCCAAATACAGGGGAAGGAAGCTTTCTTT.

In this sample, this clonotype turned up a few times. V gene TRBV4-2 combines with J gene TRBJ2-1; 7 nucleotides match TRBD2. The end of the DNA is better explained by TRBJ2-7, so the J call may be wrong. Germline V gene lookup returns CDR1 LGHNA and CDR2 YNFKEQ. The CDR3 is made up of 16 amino acids. The CDR3 is CASSQDSRETHNEQYF. The CDR3 coding sequence is TGTGCCAGCAGCCAAGATTCGCGGGAGACACACAATGAGCAGTACTTC.

The rearrangement joins TRBV20-1 to TRBJ2-3; D is possibly TRBD2 (5 bases). There are 15 residues in the CDR3. Trimming removed 1 base at V and 4 bases at J, with 15 bases between. Germline V gene sequence: CDR1 DFQATT, CDR2 SNEGSKA (reference sequence). This chain's CDR3 is CSARGPWEKSDTQYF. CDR3 bases: TGCAGTGCTAGAGGCCCCTGGGAGAAATCAGATACGCAGTATTTT.

The chain employs TRBV29-1 and TRBJ2-5, with D tentatively TRBD2 (5 bases). The length of the CDR3 is 14 residues. V dropped 5 bases and J dropped 5 bases, with 18 bases sitting between them. CDR1 SQVTM and CDR2 ANQGSEA come from the germline V gene. This CDR3 is CSVRGRGVAETQYF. CDR3 coding DNA: TGCAGCGTTCGAGGGAGAGGAGTTGCGGAGACCCAGTACTTC.

V and J are TRBV9 and TRBJ2-1; 8 bases match TRBD2. Germline-derived CDR1 and CDR2 are SGDLS and YYNGEE. Trimming at V came to 1 base and at J to 3 bases, leaving 6 bases not matched to a gene. The CDR3 loop spans 16 amino acids. CDR3 sequence: CASSVLAGHYYNEQFF. In DNA, the CDR3 is TGTGCCAGCAGCGTATTAGCGGGACACTACTACAATGAGCAGTTCTTC.

This clonotype was counted many times. This rearrangement joins TRBV6-5 to TRBJ2-7; perhaps TRBD2 as D (5 bases). Germline-derived CDR1 and CDR2 are MNHEY and SVGAGI. Trimming left V 0 bases short and J 3 bases short, with 9 bases between. The CDR3 is 14 residues long. The CDR3 DNA sequence: TGTGCCAGCAGTTACTCGCCTAGCAGCTACGAGCAGTACTTC. Translated, it gives CASSYSPSSYEQYF.

This clonotype was seen a handful of times. The J gene is TRBJ1-2, the V gene TRBV6-6; 9 bases map to TRBD1. Losses at the gene ends were 2 bases for V and 4 bases for J; bases not matched to a gene: 2. This CDR3 has 14 residues. Per the germline V gene, CDR1 is MNHNY and CDR2 is SVGAGI (reference sequence). This CDR3 is CASSYGTGLYGYTF. CDR3 DNA sequence: TGTGCCAGCAGTTACGGGACAGGGCTCTATGGCTACACCTTC.

The chain carries TRBV5-1 and TRBJ1-2, with 7 bases identical to TRBD1. This CDR3 has 15 amino acids. Germline V CDR1 and CDR2: SGHRS, YFSETQ. Trimming cost V 4 bases and J 1 base; bases outside gene matches: 7. In nucleotides, the CDR3 is TGCGCCAGCAGCCTGCGACAGGGAAATAACTATGGCTACACCTTC. It yields the protein CASSLRQGNNYGYTF.

This clonotype has more than one count but fewer than ten. The gene calls are TRBV20-1 and TRBJ2-1; D remains ambiguous. This CDR3 contains 13 residues. Germline assignment: CDR1 DFQATT and CDR2 SNEGSKA (reference sequence). The V gene lost 3 bases and the J gene lost 5 bases, with 11 bases spanning the gap. The CDR3 sequence: CSARWQLDNEQFF. The CDR3 bases are TGCAGTGCTAGGTGGCAGTTAGACAATGAGCAGTTCTTC.

This clonotype came up a few times. This chain uses TRBV12-3 or TRBV12-4 with TRBJ2-3, with D possibly called TRBD1 or TRBD2 (7 bases each). V dropped 4 bases and J dropped 5 bases, with 16 bases sitting between them. The CDR3 loop spans 15 amino acids. The CDR3 region is CASSSRGGGGDTQYF. DNA for the CDR3: TGTGCCAGCAGTTCCAGGGGGGGCGGGGGAGATACGCAGTATTTT.

This clonotype was detected a few times. The rearrangement links TRBV7-2 to TRBJ2-5; D remains ambiguous. V lost 3 bases and J 5 bases, leaving 7 bases between the germline ends. Germline CDR1 SGHTA, CDR2 FQGNSA. CDR3 length equals 12 residues. For the CDR3, the DNA is TGTGCCAGCAGCTTTTTAATTGAGACCCAGTACTTC. Its translation is CASSFLIETQYF.

The rearrangement uses TRBV7-2 and TRBJ1-6, with TRBD1 matching over 9 bases. In germline, CDR1 is SGHTA, CDR2 FQGNSA. The CDR3 totals 16 residues. V shed 5 bases, J shed 7 bases, and the junction held 9 bases outside the gene matches. CDR3 loop: CASSKLQGARNSPLHF. CDR3 in DNA: TGTGCCAGCAGCAAACTACAGGGGGCAAGGAATTCACCCCTCCACTTT.

The chain is built from TRBV27 and TRBJ2-3; either TRBD1 or TRBD2 may supply D (5 bases each). The germline CDR1 and CDR2 sequences are MNHEY and SMNVEV (reference sequence). This CDR3 is 13 amino acids long. Trimming shortened V by 5 bases and J by 5 bases, and 11 bases separated the two germline ends. For the CDR3, the DNA is TGTGCCAGCAGTGACAGAACTAGAGATACGCAGTATTTT. Protein product: CASSDRTRDTQYF.

As to this clonotype: A clone one base away is much larger, so this may be a read error. The genes are TRBV7-8 and TRBJ2-1; 8 bases align to TRBD1. CDR1 and CDR2 from the germline V gene are SGHVS and FQNEAQ. Trimming at V came to 4 bases and at J to 10 bases, leaving 9 bases not matched to a gene. CDR3 length: 14 residues. The CDR3 region has the DNA TGTGCCAGCAGCTCGGCCCAGGGGGCCTACGAGCAGTTCTTC. Its protein is CASSSAQGAYEQFF.

Notes on this clonotype: The junction shows a germline mismatch at one end, possibly a read error. This chain connects TRBV5-4 to TRBJ2-3, with D tentatively TRBD1 (5 bases). In germline, CDR1 is SGHNT, CDR2 YYREEE (reference sequence). The CDR3 is 15 residues long. CDR3 in amino acids: CASSLARIGTGTQYF. The CDR3 coding sequence is TGTGCCAGCAGCTTGGCGAGGATCGGCACAGGTACGCAGTATTTT.

The table lists this clonotype with a few counts. The chain combines TRBV20-1 with TRBJ1-1, with D maybe TRBD1 (6 bases). The length of the CDR3 is 13 residues. CDR1 DFQATT and CDR2 SNEGSKA come from the germline V gene (reference sequence). V shed 5 bases and J shed 0 bases, with 10 bases lying between them. CDR3 in DNA: TGCAGTGCTTCGGGACACATGAACACTGAAGCTTTCTTT. The encoded protein is CSASGHMNTEAFF.

This clonotype has more than one count but fewer than ten. The chain uses TRBV7-9 and TRBJ2-7; a weak D match, TRBD1 (5 bases). V was cut by 2 bases and J by 5 bases, with 10 bases left in between. Germline V CDR1 and CDR2: SEHNR, FQNEAQ (reference sequence). The CDR3 spans 13 residues. Written as DNA, the CDR3 is TGTGCCAGCAGCTTATATCAGGGTAACGAGCAGTACTTC. Encoded protein: CASSLYQGNEQYF.

The V and J genes are TRBV12-3 or TRBV12-4 and TRBJ2-5, with D possibly being TRBD1 (5 bases). The assigned J gene may be wrong: the sequence end matches TRBJ2-7 better. This CDR3 contains 13 residues. CDR3: CASRPDDSYEQYF. CDR3 sequence (DNA): TGTGCCAGCAGGCCCGACGACAGTTACGAGCAGTACTTC.

This sequence joins TRBV6-5 and TRBJ1-2, with D possibly TRBD1 on 5 matching bases. The V end lost 11 bases, the J end lost 2 bases, and 21 bases lay between the germline ends. CDR1 is MNHEY, CDR2 SVGAGI, per germline. The CDR3 has 15 residues. CDR3 residues: CACTLGGGYNYGYTF. The CDR3 nucleotides are TGTGCCTGCACCCTCGGCGGGGGATACAACTATGGCTACACCTTC.

This clonotype was counted at least ten times. The chain is built from TRBV12-3 or TRBV12-4 and TRBJ1-1; D is unresolved. V lost 5 bases and J 6 bases, leaving 19 bases between the germline ends. The length of the CDR3 is 15 residues. The CDR3 bases are TGTGCCAGCAGTGCCATCGTTGGATCTTGGGCTGAAGCTTTCTTT. Translation: CASSAIVGSWAEAFF.

As concerns this clonotype: Possible read error: a much larger clone is one base away. The DNA of the CDR3 is TGCGCCAGCAGCCCAAACGGTGGGGTGGCAGAGACCCAGTACTTC. Protein: CASSPNGGVAETQYF. The V gene is TRBV4-3, the J gene TRBJ2-5; D remains ambiguous. The germline gives CDR1 LGHNA, CDR2 YSLEER. Between the trimmed V and J ends, which lost 4 bases and 4 bases, there was a span of 16 bases. The CDR3 spans 15 residues.

Notes on this clonotype: A much larger clone differs by one base, so this may be a read error. The V call is TRBV4-3, the J call TRBJ2-7; weak D call: TRBD2 (6 bases). The V gene lost 3 bases and the J gene lost 2 bases, with 20 bases spanning the gap. The CDR3 loop spans 17 amino acids. CDR1 and CDR2 from the germline V gene are LGHNA and YSLEER. The CDR3 is CASSQDVAESCAYEQYF. DNA of the CDR3: TGCGCCAGCAGCCAGGACGTAGCGGAGTCTTGTGCCTACGAGCAGTACTTC.